What follows describes a single T cell receptor (beta chain). Its antigen is unknown. No base quality values were provided; no much bigger clone lies one nucleotide off. The library relied on PCR. Sequencing used an Illumina HiSeq 2500. To normalize quantification of the TCRbeta repertoire, the TCR libraries were built with molecular barcoding that relied on unique molecular identifiers. TCRdb took the public reads, trimmed them with fastp at Q25, ran MiXCR for clone calling and kept in-frame beta chains. Identical CDR3 protein sequences are pooled into one entry, listed with their most common genes and DNA. The sample profile shows nearly 350,000 distinct CDR3 sequences; 15% to 20% of them were found once. About 41% of the sample belongs to the ten largest clones. This specimen's treatment or condition label, per the study, means: allogeneic hematopoietic cell transplantation with graft depleted of TCRalphabeta T cells and CD19 B cells. The transplant recipients were children given TCRalphabeta/CD19-depleted allogeneic hematopoietic cell grafts.

This record comes from a study of T-cell reconstitution after alpha-beta-depleted transplantation in children (dated by TCRdb to the mid-2010s). About the investigation overall: Using TCR repertoire profiling, the study quantitatively followed how T-cell immune reconstitution unfolded in children after TCRalphabeta/CD19-depleted allogeneic hematopoietic cell transplantation.

General conclusions and limits of the study: In some patients, high TCRbeta diversity at day 60 was attributed to recipient T cells and intrathymic progenitors that had survived conditioning. The frequencies of hyperexpanded clones fell over the following months, and after one year, T-cell counts and TCRbeta diversity were mostly attributed to newly produced T cells. About two months after transplant, the apparently early recovery of alphabetaT-cell counts reportedly depended on just several hundred clones that had expanded rapidly and came from non-depleted graft cells.

The CDR3 has 19 amino acids, counting the end cysteine and phenylalanine. Left in the record is the CDR3 DNA by itself, 57 bases read in frame from the first base. The rearrangement combines TRBV12-3 or TRBV12-4 with TRBJ2-2; TRBD2 lines up with 13 middle nucleotides. The source material was PBMCs, mostly from graft donor cells, sampled 360 days after TCRalphabeta/CD19-depleted stem cell transplant. This clonotype was obtained from a male patient aged 2-15 years who had a stem cell transplant for acute lymphoblastic leukemia, so the T cells may come from the graft donor. The CDR3 in this case is CTCSLAAGTSGVNTGELFF. The DNA reads TGTACCTGCAGTTTAGCGGCCGGGACTAGCGGGGTTAACACCGGGGAGCTGTTTTTT.